This TCR beta chain comes out of a study of identical twins. The ends were cut back, 6 bases at V and 5 bases at J, with 19 bases in the middle. The CDR3 consists of 15 residues. Germline CDR1 SNHLY, CDR2 FYNNEI. Each CDR3 protein gets one entry after TCRdb re-called the 5' RACE reads with MiXCR. The sample contains some 1,600,000 distinct CDR3 sequences, around a third of which appear only once. Sequencing was performed on cord blood. The J gene is TRBJ2-5, the V gene TRBV2, with D unclear. This TCR was sampled from a newborn girl in good health. The chain's CDR3 is CASRTELSVLETQYF. In nucleotides, the CDR3 is TGTGCCAGCAGAACGGAGCTTTCTGTTTTGGAGACCCAGTACTTC.